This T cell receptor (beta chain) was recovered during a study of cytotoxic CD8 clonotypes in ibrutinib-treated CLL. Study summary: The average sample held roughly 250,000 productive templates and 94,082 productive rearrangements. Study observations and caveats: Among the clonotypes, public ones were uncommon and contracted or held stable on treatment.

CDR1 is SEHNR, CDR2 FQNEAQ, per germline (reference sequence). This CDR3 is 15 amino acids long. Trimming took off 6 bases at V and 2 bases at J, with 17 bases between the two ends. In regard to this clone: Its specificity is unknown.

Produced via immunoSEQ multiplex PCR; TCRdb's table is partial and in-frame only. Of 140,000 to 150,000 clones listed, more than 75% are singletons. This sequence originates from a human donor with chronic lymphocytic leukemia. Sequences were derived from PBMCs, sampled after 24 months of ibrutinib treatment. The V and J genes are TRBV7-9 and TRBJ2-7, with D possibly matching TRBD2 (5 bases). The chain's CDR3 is CASSEAAGSPYEQYF. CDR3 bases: TGTGCCAGCAGTGAAGCGGCGGGTAGCCCCTACGAGCAGTACTTC.